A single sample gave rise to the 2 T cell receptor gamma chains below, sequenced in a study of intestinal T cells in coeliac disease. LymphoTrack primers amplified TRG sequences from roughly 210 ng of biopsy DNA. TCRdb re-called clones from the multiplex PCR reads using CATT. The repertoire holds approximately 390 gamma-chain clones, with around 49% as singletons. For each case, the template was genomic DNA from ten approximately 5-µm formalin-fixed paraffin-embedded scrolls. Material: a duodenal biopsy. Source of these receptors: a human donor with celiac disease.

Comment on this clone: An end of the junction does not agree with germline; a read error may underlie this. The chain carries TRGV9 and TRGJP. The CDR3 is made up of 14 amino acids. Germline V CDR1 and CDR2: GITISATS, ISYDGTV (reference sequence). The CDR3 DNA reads TGTGCCTTGTGGCACGGGGACGGGTTGGGCAAAAAGGTGTTC. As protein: CALWHGDGLGKKVF.

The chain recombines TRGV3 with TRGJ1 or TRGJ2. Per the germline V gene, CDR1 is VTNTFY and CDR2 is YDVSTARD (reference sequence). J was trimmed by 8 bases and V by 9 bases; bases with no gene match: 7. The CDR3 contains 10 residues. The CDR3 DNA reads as TGTGCCACCCCTTGTCATAAGAAACTCTTT. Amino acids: CATPCHKKLF.